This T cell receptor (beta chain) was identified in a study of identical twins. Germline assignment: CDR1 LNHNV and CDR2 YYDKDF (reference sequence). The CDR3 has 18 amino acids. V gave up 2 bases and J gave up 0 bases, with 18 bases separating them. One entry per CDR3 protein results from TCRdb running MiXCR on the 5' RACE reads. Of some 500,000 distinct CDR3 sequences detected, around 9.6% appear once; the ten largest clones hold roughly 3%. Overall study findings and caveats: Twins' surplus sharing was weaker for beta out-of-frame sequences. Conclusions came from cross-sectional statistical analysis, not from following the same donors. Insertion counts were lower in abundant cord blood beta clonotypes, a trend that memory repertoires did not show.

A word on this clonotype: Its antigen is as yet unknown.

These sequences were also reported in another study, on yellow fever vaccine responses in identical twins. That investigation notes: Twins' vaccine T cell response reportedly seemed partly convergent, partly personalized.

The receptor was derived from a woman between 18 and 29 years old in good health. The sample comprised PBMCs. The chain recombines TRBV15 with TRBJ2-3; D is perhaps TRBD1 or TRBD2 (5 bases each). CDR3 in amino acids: CATSRTRGDGTSTDTQYF. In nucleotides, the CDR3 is TGTGCCACCAGCAGAACCCGTGGGGACGGAACTAGCACAGATACGCAGTATTTT.